This entry features one T cell receptor beta chain sequence. Its antigen is not identified. V lost 2 bases and J lost 5; bases outside the gene matches: 7. The CDR3 is 15 amino acids. Germline CDR1 and CDR2: KGHSH and LQKENI. Separation from the approximately 720-subject first cohort characterized the roughly 120-subject validation cohort, to which the donors belonged. The sample comes from a study of cytomegalovirus exposure and HLA in healthy donors. Study outcomes and limitations: Some TCR beta chains (more than 150 of them) were listed as cytomegalovirus-associated.

Sequenced by immunoSEQ multiplex PCR; TCRdb stores in-frame clones only, minus some. The sample shows some 180,000 clones, roughly three quarters of them seen only once. Material for sequencing was PBMCs. The source of this sequence is a woman aged 25-40 years in good health and CMV-seronegative. This rearrangement joins TRBV18 to TRBJ2-5, with 8 positions matching TRBD1. In nucleotides, the CDR3 is TGTGCCAGCTCACCATCGACAGGGGATTGGGAGACCCAGTACTTC. This sequence encodes CASSPSTGDWETQYF. Based on the CDR3 plus reference TRBV18 and TRBJ2-5, the full variable domain is NAGVMQNPRHLVRRRGQEARLRCSPMKGHSHVYWYRQLPEEGLKFMVYLQKENIIDESGMPKERFSAEFPKEGPSILRIQQVVRGDSAAYFCASSPSTGDWETQYFGPGTRLLVL.